This T cell receptor beta chain appears in the sequencing data of a study of human T cells and chemical hapten exposure. Across the study: A 2 cm by 2 cm inner upper arm patch received 2% DPC for sensitization. Study-wide results and limits: Unchanged with DPC sensitization were TCRs above 1 in 1000 frequency. Relative to control repertoires, expanded TCRs gave rise to significantly more large CDR3 similarity clusters.

TCRdb processed the RACE reads anew with MiXCR; each CDR3 protein has one entry. Altogether more than 70,000 distinct CDR3 sequences are present, about 12% being singletons, with the ten largest covering about 3.7%. This clonotype showed up just a few times. Antigen unknown. Germline values: CDR1 SGHRS, CDR2 YFSETQ. Trimming left V 2 bases short and J 9 bases short, with 12 bases between. This CDR3 spans 14 amino acids. The sample's time point: patch test 1, 2 weeks after DPC sensitization. Treatment described: therapeutic diphenylcyclopropenone sensitization with weekly scalp DPC. The receptor was derived from a woman aged 55 to 70 with alopecia areata. Some clones in this sample may be carry-over from other donors' samples. The V call is TRBV5-1, the J call TRBJ1-6, with D perhaps TRBD1 (6 bases). The sample consisted of whole blood, taken in connection with sensitization to the hapten diphenylcyclopropenone (DPC). As DNA, the CDR3 is TGCGCCAGCAGCTTAGGGGGGCTGAGTTCACCCCTCCACTTT. It yields the protein CASSLGGLSSPLHF.